This TCR beta chain came from a study of blood T cell repertoires in COVID-19. The overall study: In each case, the material was cDNA or gDNA derived from T cells, B-cell-depleted T cells, or PBMCs.

Profiling relied on immunoSEQ multiplex PCR, and the TCRdb table lists in-frame clones only, not all of them. The repertoire holds approximately 210,000 clones, with around 88% as singletons. The germline CDR1 and CDR2 sequences are SGHVS and FQNEAQ. CDR3 size: 15 residues. The V and J ends lost 5 bases and 4 bases, in that order; junction bases with no gene match: 6. The receptor comes from a woman between 45 and 60 years old with acute COVID-19. The chain recombines TRBV7-8 with TRBJ2-2; 8 positions agree with TRBD1. Sample: PBMCs or T cells enriched from blood (not recorded which). The CDR3 region is CASSLRQGSTGELFF. In DNA, the CDR3 is TGTGCCAGCAGCCTCCGACAGGGGAGCACCGGGGAGCTGTTTTTT. Full variable domain (missing parts from reference TRBV7-8 and TRBJ2-2): GAGVSQSPRYKVAKRGQDVALRCDPISGHVSLFWYQQALGQGPEFLTYFQNEAQLDKSGLPSDRFFAERPEGSVSTLKIQRTQQEDSAVYLCASSLRQGSTGELFFGEGSRLTVL.